These 27 T cell receptor beta chains were sequenced from one sample in a study of cytomegalovirus exposure and HLA in healthy donors. PCR involved 60 Vbeta and 13 Jbeta primers. Here immunoSEQ multiplex PCR was the method, and the copy in TCRdb shows in-frame clones only, minus some. The table records approximately 200,000 clones, 75% to 90% of them present only once. Sequencing used PBMCs. The origin of the receptors is a woman between 50 and 59 years old in good health and CMV-seropositive.

V is TRBV19 and J is TRBJ2-5, with D possibly matching TRBD1 (6 bases). This CDR3 is 15 amino acids long. The germline V gene encodes CDR1 LNHDA and CDR2 SQIVND (reference sequence). Trimming took off 2 bases at V and 4 bases at J, with 14 bases between the two ends. The CDR3 loop is CASSISRQGSETQYF. CDR3 nucleotides: TGTGCCAGTAGTATAAGTCGGCAGGGGTCAGAGACCCAGTACTTC.

The rearrangement links TRBV6-5 to TRBJ2-2; D possibly corresponds to TRBD1 (6 bases). The CDR3 runs 13 residues. Trimming cost V 6 bases and J 2 bases, with 7 bases left between them. Germline V CDR1 and CDR2: MNHEY, SVGAGI. This CDR3 is CASRQGNTGELFF. As DNA, the CDR3 is TGTGCCAGCAGACAGGGTAACACCGGGGAGCTGTTTTTT.

This clone was seen more than once but under ten times. The rearrangement links TRBV2 to TRBJ2-2; TRBD2 matches at 10 bases. J gave up 5 bases and V 6 bases, and 6 bases lay outside the gene matches. The V gene's germline CDR1 is SNHLY and CDR2 FYNNEI. The CDR3 spans 15 residues. The CDR3 bases are TGTGCCAGCAGGCCAGCGGGGGGGCCGACCGGGGAGCTGTTTTTT. Amino acid sequence: CASRPAGGPTGELFF. The complete variable domain, with remaining parts taken from reference TRBV2 and TRBJ2-2, reads EPEVTQTPSHQVTQMGQEVILRCVPISNHLYFYWYRQILGQKVEFLVSFYNNEISEKSEIFDDQFSVERPDGSNFTLKIRSTKLEDSAMYFCASRPAGGPTGELFFGEGSRLTVL.

V gene TRBV19 combines with J gene TRBJ1-3, with unresolved D. The CDR3 totals 13 residues. Trimming removed 6 bases at V and 4 bases at J, with 10 bases between. Germline CDR1 is LNHDA and CDR2 is SQIVND (reference sequence). CDR3 sequence: CASRELTGNTIYF. In nucleotides, the CDR3 is TGTGCCAGTAGGGAGTTGACCGGAAACACCATATATTTT.

The chain couples TRBV18 to TRBJ1-6; 7 bases align to TRBD1. Germline CDR1 KGHSH, CDR2 LQKENI. This CDR3 has 13 residues. V dropped 5 bases and J dropped 10; count of bases not matched to a gene: 5. CDR3 bases: TGTGCCAGCTCAGACAGGGTAGAATCACCCCTCCACTTT. Protein sequence: CASSDRVESPLHF. The full variable domain, rest sourced from reference TRBV18 and TRBJ1-6, is NAGVMQNPRHLVRRRGQEARLRCSPMKGHSHVYWYRQLPEEGLKFMVYLQKENIIDESGMPKERFSAEFPKEGPSILRIQQVVRGDSAAYFCASSDRVESPLHFGNGTRLTVT.

The rearrangement uses TRBV6-6 and TRBJ2-2; 7 bases line up with TRBD1. V lost 2 bases to trimming and J lost 3 bases; unmatched junction nucleotides: 0. Germline-derived CDR1 and CDR2 are MNHNY and SVGAGI (reference sequence). The CDR3 is 14 amino acids. For the CDR3, the DNA is TGTGCCAGCAGTTACGACAGGGACACCGGGGAGCTGTTTTTT. This sequence encodes CASSYDRDTGELFF.

V and J are TRBV21-1 and TRBJ1-3; the DNA was not used to check the table's D call, TRBD1. TRBV21-1 is labeled a pseudogene. The CDR3 extends over 16 amino acids. CDR3 sequence (DNA): TGTGCCAGCAGCAAAACGACACCTTGCTCTGGAAACACCATATATTTT. Translated: CASSKTTPCSGNTIYF.

The V call is TRBV6-5, the J call TRBJ1-5, with 8 bases matching TRBD1. The CDR3 has 14 residues. Germline CDR1 MNHEY, CDR2 SVGAGI. J was trimmed by 5 bases and V by 6 bases; bases with no gene match: 6. The CDR3: CASSQDREDQPQHF. The DNA of the CDR3 is TGTGCCAGCAGCCAGGACAGGGAAGATCAGCCCCAGCATTTT.

V is TRBV7-9 and J is TRBJ2-7; TRBD1 matches 7 bases. The V and J ends lost 0 bases and 3 bases, in that order; junction bases with no gene match: 2. CDR1 SEHNR and CDR2 FQNEAQ come from the germline V gene (reference sequence). The CDR3 spans 14 residues. CDR3 sequence reads: CASSLADRFYEQYF. For the CDR3, the DNA is TGTGCCAGCAGCTTAGCGGACAGGTTCTACGAGCAGTACTTC. Combining the CDR3 with reference TRBV7-9 and TRBJ2-7 gives the whole variable domain DTGVSQNPRHKITKRGQNVTFRCDPISEHNRLYWYRQTLGQGPEFLTYFQNEAQLEKSRLLSDRFSAERPKGSFSTLEIQRTEQGDSAMYLCASSLADRFYEQYFGPGTRLTVT.

V is TRBV7-9 and J is TRBJ1-2; D is uncertain. The CDR3 sequence is 12 residues long. Per germline, CDR1 SEHNR and CDR2 FQNEAQ (reference sequence). With 5 bases removed from V and 8 bases from J, the gap between germline ends came to 12 bases. CDR3 bases: TGTGCCAGCAGCCTCGACATTTCCGGCTACACCTTC. It encodes CASSLDISGYTF.

V usage is TRBV28 and J usage is TRBJ2-7; TRBD1 aligns across 7 bases. Looked up from germline, CDR1 is MDHEN and CDR2 is SYDVKM. CDR3 length: 14 amino acids. J gave up 0 bases and V 4 bases, and 3 bases lay outside the gene matches. CDR3 loop: CASSSGQSSYEQYF. In nucleotides, the CDR3 is TGTGCCAGCAGTTCGGGACAGAGCTCCTACGAGCAGTACTTC.

The chain uses TRBV2 and TRBJ2-7; the match to TRBD1 covers 8 bases. The CDR3 covers 15 residues. Trimming cost V 9 bases and J 3 bases; bases outside gene matches: 13. Germline V CDR1 and CDR2: SNHLY, FYNNEI. CDR3 bases: TGTGCCAGTCGACGTCCCGGGACAGGCCGCTACGAGCAGTACTTC. This sequence encodes CASRRPGTGRYEQYF.

The rearrangement uses TRBV5-1 and TRBJ1-3; TRBD1 matches 8 bases. This CDR3 spans 16 amino acids. With V trimmed by 0 bases and J by 0 bases, 2 bases remained unmatched. The germline gives CDR1 SGHRS, CDR2 YFSETQ. In nucleotides, the CDR3 is TGCGCCAGCAGCTTGGGGGGGACAGGCTCTGGAAACACCATATATTTT. Amino acids: CASSLGGTGSGNTIYF.

This chain's CDR3 is CASSDWTGGRTEQYF. As DNA, the CDR3 is TGTGCCAGCAGTGACTGGACAGGGGGACGTACGGAGCAGTACTTC. The chain couples TRBV6-5 to TRBJ2-5; the match to TRBD1 covers 10 bases. Per germline, CDR1 MNHEY and CDR2 SVGAGI. CDR3 length equals 15 residues. Trimming cost V 5 bases and J 11 bases; bases outside gene matches: 14.

This sequence joins TRBV28 and TRBJ1-2; 7 bases map to TRBD1. Germline assignment: CDR1 MDHEN and CDR2 SYDVKM. There are 12 residues in the CDR3. V lost 7 bases, J lost 4 bases, and 3 bases stayed unmatched. CDR3 bases: TGTGCCAGCAATGGACAGGCCTATGGCTACACCTTC. Translation gives CASNGQAYGYTF.

The chain carries TRBV10-2 and TRBJ1-5; 7 bases are a match to TRBD1. Germline V lookup: CDR1 WSHSY, CDR2 SAAADI. V trimming: 6 bases; J trimming: 0 bases; junction bases outside the gene matches: 5. The CDR3 totals 15 residues. DNA of the CDR3: TGCGCCAGCAGCGGGACAGCAATTAGCAATCAGCCCCAGCATTTT. Its protein product is CASSGTAISNQPQHF.

The V call is TRBV6-5, the J call TRBJ1-5, with 8 positions matching TRBD1. V shed 5 bases, J shed 2 bases, and the junction held 5 bases outside the gene matches. The germline gives CDR1 MNHEY, CDR2 SVGAGI. This CDR3 has 15 residues. CDR3 residues: CASSPSTGGNQPQHF. As DNA, the CDR3 is TGTGCCAGCAGTCCGTCGACAGGGGGCAATCAGCCCCAGCATTTT.

This chain's CDR3 is CAWSVVASGETQYF. The CDR3 DNA sequence: TGTGCCTGGAGTGTTGTGGCTAGCGGGGAGACCCAGTACTTC. The chain recombines TRBV30 with TRBJ2-5; 8 bases align to TRBD2. CDR1 and CDR2 from the germline V gene are GTSNPN and SVGIG (reference sequence). The CDR3 totals 14 residues. Losses at the gene ends were 0 bases for V and 5 bases for J; bases not matched to a gene: 5.

This clone was detected once. This chain uses TRBV5-4 with TRBJ1-4; TRBD1 aligns across 7 bases. The V and J ends lost 0 bases and 1 base, in that order; junction bases with no gene match: 9. The CDR3 length is 18 residues. Looked up from germline, CDR1 is SGHNT and CDR2 is YYREEE (reference sequence). The CDR3 sequence: CASSLASTGRGTNEKLFF. Written as DNA, the CDR3 is TGTGCCAGCAGCTTGGCATCGACAGGGCGGGGAACTAATGAAAAACTGTTTTTT.

This clone was counted only a few times. V is TRBV7-2 and J is TRBJ1-2, with a weak D call TRBD1 (6 bases). The germline gives CDR1 SGHTA, CDR2 FQGNSA. V lost 1 base to trimming and J lost 2 bases, with 11 bases between them. The CDR3 is 15 amino acids. The CDR3 DNA reads TGTGCCAGCAGCTTAGGAAGGACAGACAACTATGGCTACACCTTC. Translating it yields CASSLGRTDNYGYTF.

The chain combines TRBV7-3 with TRBJ1-1, with a tentative D call TRBD1 (5 bases). Germline assignment: CDR1 SGHTA and CDR2 FQGTGA. There are 11 residues in the CDR3. Trimming took 2 bases from V and 10 from J, leaving 8 bases between them. CDR3 sequence: CASSLRGGAFF. CDR3 in DNA: TGTGCCAGCAGCTTACGGGGGGGAGCTTTCTTT. Full variable domain (rest looked up from reference TRBV7-3 and TRBJ1-1): GAGVSQTPSNKVTEKGKYVELRCDPISGHTALYWYRQSLGQGPEFLIYFQGTGAADDSGLPNDRFFAVRPEGSVSTLKIQRTERGDSAVYLCASSLRGGAFFGQGTRLTVV.

There are a few counts of this clone. V is TRBV6-6 and J is TRBJ2-7; possible D gene TRBD1, 5 bases. The CDR3 is made up of 13 amino acids. The V and J ends lost 11 bases and 4 bases respectively, with 18 bases between them. Germline assignment: CDR1 MNHNY and CDR2 SVGAGI (reference sequence). This CDR3 reads CASQIGVRYEQYF. In DNA, the CDR3 is TGTGCCTCCCAGATAGGGGTCCGTTACGAGCAGTACTTC.

J is TRBJ2-1 and V is TRBV7-6; TRBD2 matches 7 bases. V lost 5 bases to trimming and J lost 10 bases; unmatched junction nucleotides: 14. Germline CDR1 and CDR2: SGHVS and FNYEAQ. The CDR3 has 15 residues. As DNA, the CDR3 is TGTGCCAGCAGCCCTGGCGGACTAGGCAGTAACGAGCAGTTCTTC. This codes for CASSPGGLGSNEQFF.

The chain carries TRBV6-5 and TRBJ1-4; TRBD1 is a possible D gene (6 bases). The CDR3 is 15 amino acids. The germline V and J ends were trimmed by 8 bases and 2 bases, with 15 bases remaining between them. The germline gives CDR1 MNHEY, CDR2 SVGAGI. The CDR3 sequence is CASGPRGGTNEKLFF. For the CDR3, the DNA is TGTGCCAGCGGCCCGCGGGGGGGCACTAATGAAAAACTGTTTTTT.

This clone was picked up one time. The chain combines TRBV6-1 with TRBJ1-4; 10 nucleotides line up with TRBD1. V lost 4 bases and J lost 8; bases outside the gene matches: 10. From germline, CDR1 is MNHNS and CDR2 SASEGT. The CDR3 extends over 16 amino acids. Here the CDR3 DNA reads TGTGCCAGCAGTGTCCACTCCGGGACAGGGGTGGAAAAACTGTTTTTT. It codes for CASSVHSGTGVEKLFF.

The chain recombines TRBV18 with TRBJ2-1; TRBD1 matches at 9 bases. This CDR3 spans 13 amino acids. CDR1 is KGHSH, CDR2 LQKENI, per germline. The V and J ends lost 6 bases and 9 bases, in that order; junction bases with no gene match: 6. DNA for the CDR3: TGTGCCAGCTCTGGACAGGGGTGGGGTGAGCAGTTCTTC. The encoded protein is CASSGQGWGEQFF.

V and J are TRBV6-5 and TRBJ2-7; D is perhaps TRBD1 (6 bases). The V and J ends lost 7 bases and 3 bases respectively, with 13 bases between them. Germline V gives CDR1 MNHEY, CDR2 SVGAGI. The CDR3 runs to 13 residues. The CDR3 loop reads CASKWGQDYEQYF. In DNA, the CDR3 is TGTGCCAGCAAATGGGGACAAGACTACGAGCAGTACTTC.